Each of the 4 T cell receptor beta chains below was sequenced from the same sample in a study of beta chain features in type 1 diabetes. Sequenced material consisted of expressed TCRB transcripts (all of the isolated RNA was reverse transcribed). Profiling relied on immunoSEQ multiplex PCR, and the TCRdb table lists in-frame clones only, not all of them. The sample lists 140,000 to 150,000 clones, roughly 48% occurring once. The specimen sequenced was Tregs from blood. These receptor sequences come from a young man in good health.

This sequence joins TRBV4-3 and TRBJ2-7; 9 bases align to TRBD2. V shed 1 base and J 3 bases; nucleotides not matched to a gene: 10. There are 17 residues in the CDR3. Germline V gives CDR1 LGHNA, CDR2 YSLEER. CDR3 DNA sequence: TGCGCCAGCAGCCAAGGAGGCGGGGGGGGCTACCACTACGAGCAGTACTTC. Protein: CASSQGGGGGYHYEQYF.

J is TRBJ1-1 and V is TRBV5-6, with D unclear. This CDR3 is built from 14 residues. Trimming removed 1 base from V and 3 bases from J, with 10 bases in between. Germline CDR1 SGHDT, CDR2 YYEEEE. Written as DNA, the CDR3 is TGTGCCAGCAGCTTGATTCGAGCGGACACTGAAGCTTTCTTT. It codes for CASSLIRADTEAFF.

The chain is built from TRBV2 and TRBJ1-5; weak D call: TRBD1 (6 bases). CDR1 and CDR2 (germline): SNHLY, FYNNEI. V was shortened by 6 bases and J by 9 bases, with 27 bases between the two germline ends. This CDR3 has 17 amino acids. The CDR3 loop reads CASSLWTDPHGVSPQHF. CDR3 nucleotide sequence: TGTGCCAGCAGCCTCTGGACAGACCCTCATGGCGTCTCGCCCCAGCATTTT.

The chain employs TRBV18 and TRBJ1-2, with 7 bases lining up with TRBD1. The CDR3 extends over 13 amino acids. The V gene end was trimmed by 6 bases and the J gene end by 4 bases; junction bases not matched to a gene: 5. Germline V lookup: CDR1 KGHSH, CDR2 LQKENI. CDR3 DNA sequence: TGTGCCAGCTCCTTGACAGGGAGCTATGGCTACACCTTC. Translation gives CASSLTGSYGYTF.